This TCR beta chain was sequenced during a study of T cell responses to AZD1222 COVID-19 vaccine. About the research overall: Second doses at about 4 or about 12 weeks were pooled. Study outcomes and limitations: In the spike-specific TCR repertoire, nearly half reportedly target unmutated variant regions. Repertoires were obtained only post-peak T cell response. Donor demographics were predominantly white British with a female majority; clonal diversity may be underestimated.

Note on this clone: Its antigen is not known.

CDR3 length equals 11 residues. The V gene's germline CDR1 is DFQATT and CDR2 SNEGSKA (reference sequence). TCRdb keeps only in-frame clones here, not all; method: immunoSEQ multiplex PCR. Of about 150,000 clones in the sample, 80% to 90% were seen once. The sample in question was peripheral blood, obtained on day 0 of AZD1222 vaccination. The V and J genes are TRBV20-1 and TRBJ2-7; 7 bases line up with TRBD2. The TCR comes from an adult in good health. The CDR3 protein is CSVSGSFEQYF. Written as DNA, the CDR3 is TGCAGCGTTAGCGGGTCTTTCGAGCAGTACTTC.